The 13 T cell receptor beta chains reported below all come from one sample, sequenced in a study of identifying expanded T cells in peripheral blood. The table came from immunoSEQ multiplex PCR; TCRdb's copy has only in-frame clones and leaves some out. The sample carries about 86,000 clones, 88% recorded once. Sequenced sample: blood. The receptors shown here come from a person aged 18 to 75 in good health.

The chain carries TRBV7-3 and TRBJ1-2; the D gene is possibly TRBD1 (6 bases). With 5 bases removed from V and 4 bases from J, the gap between germline ends came to 20 bases. This CDR3 region has 16 residues. Per germline, CDR1 SGHTA and CDR2 FQGTGA. CDR3 DNA: TGTGCCAGCAGCCCAAGATCCGACAGGCCCAGCTATGGCTACACCTTC. Protein: CASSPRSDRPSYGYTF.

This clone was seen more than once but under ten times. At one end, the junction sequence differs from germline, possibly due to a read error. CDR3 nucleotide sequence: TGCGCCAGCAGTCAAGGGACAGCAAATAATTCACCCCTCCACTTT. Translating it yields CASSQGTANNSPLHF. The chain employs TRBV4-1 and TRBJ1-6, with TRBD1 identical over 7 bases. The CDR3 sequence is 15 residues long. CDR1 is MGHRA, CDR2 YSYEKL, per germline.

This chain uses TRBV15 with TRBJ1-4; TRBD1 matches 8 bases. Germline CDR1 reads LNHNV; CDR2 reads YYDKDF (reference sequence). This CDR3 has 15 residues. The ends lost 5 bases at V and 4 bases at J; junction bases unmatched: 6. CDR3 sequence (DNA): TGTGCCACCAGCCCCGGGACAGGAAATAATGAAAAACTGTTTTTT. Amino acids: CATSPGTGNNEKLFF.

This chain joins TRBV2 and TRBJ1-2; 7 bases agree with TRBD1. The CDR3 contains 13 residues. Unmatched junction bases numbered 8, after V lost 6 bases and J lost 7 bases. Germline lookup yields CDR1 SNHLY and CDR2 FYNNEI. The CDR3 region has the DNA TGTGCCAGCAGCGAACAGGGGTCGGGTGGCTACACCTTC. It is translated as CASSEQGSGGYTF.

The V gene is TRBV7-2, the J gene TRBJ2-5, with 12 nucleotides matching TRBD1. The germline V gene encodes CDR1 SGHTA and CDR2 FQGNSA. This CDR3 has 16 amino acids. Unmatched junction bases numbered 7, after V lost 4 bases and J lost 4 bases. The CDR3 sequence is CASSSRDRGRGETQYF. Written as DNA, the CDR3 is TGTGCCAGCAGCTCCCGGGACAGGGGGCGTGGAGAGACCCAGTACTTC.

The gene calls are TRBV19 and TRBJ1-1; D uncertain. Germline values: CDR1 LNHDA, CDR2 SQIVND (reference sequence). Trimming stripped 0 bases from V and 0 bases from J, with 11 bases between. The CDR3 totals 16 residues. CDR3 amino acids: CASSIDDRFLNTEAFF. In DNA form, the CDR3 reads TGTGCCAGTAGTATAGATGATAGGTTTTTGAACACTGAAGCTTTCTTT. The full variable domain, rest sourced from reference TRBV19 and TRBJ1-1, is DGGITQSPKYLFRKEGQNVTLSCEQNLNHDAMYWYRQDPGQGLRLIYYSQIVNDFQKGDIAEGYSVSREKKESFPLTVTSAQKNPTAFYLCASSIDDRFLNTEAFFGQGTRLTVV.

V and J are TRBV5-5 and TRBJ1-1; 7 nucleotides match TRBD1. This CDR3 comprises 16 residues. CDR1 and CDR2 from the germline V gene are SGHKS and YYEKEE (reference sequence). Trimming took 4 bases from V and 3 from J; bases not matched to a gene: 12. The CDR3 nucleotides read TGTGCCAGCAGCATCGAACACAGGGGACTTGACACTGAAGCTTTCTTT. Its protein product is CASSIEHRGLDTEAFF. Full variable domain (missing parts from reference TRBV5-5 and TRBJ1-1): DAGVTQSPTHLIKTRGQQVTLRCSPISGHKSVSWYQQVLGQGPQFIFQYYEKEERGRGNFPDRFSARQFPNYSSELNVNALLLGDSALYLCASSIEHRGLDTEAFFGQGTRLTVV.

This clone has just one count. The chain employs TRBV4-3 and TRBJ1-2; 7 bases are a match to TRBD1. The CDR3 sequence is 14 residues long. V shed 4 bases, J shed 4 bases, and the junction held 6 bases outside the gene matches. Per germline, CDR1 LGHNA and CDR2 YSLEER. The CDR3 bases are TGCGCCAGCAGCCTGAGAGACAGGGCCTATGGCTACACCTTC. Translated, it gives CASSLRDRAYGYTF.

The rearrangement links TRBV7-2 to TRBJ2-3; TRBD1 or TRBD2 may be the D gene (5 bases each). V lost 5 bases and J 6 bases, leaving 18 bases between the germline ends. This CDR3 is built from 15 residues. Germline CDR1 reads SGHTA; CDR2 reads FQGNSA. CDR3 in DNA: TGTGCCAGCAGCGGTAGGGACCCGCGGCGGGATACGCAGTATTTT. Residues: CASSGRDPRRDTQYF.

The rearrangement links TRBV7-2 to TRBJ2-1; D ambiguous. The CDR3 length is 13 residues. With 3 bases removed from V and 8 bases from J, the gap between germline ends came to 11 bases. Per germline, CDR1 SGHTA and CDR2 FQGNSA. The CDR3 is CASSFRVGDEQFF. The CDR3 DNA sequence: TGTGCCAGCAGCTTCCGGGTGGGCGATGAGCAGTTCTTC.

The chain carries TRBV2 and TRBJ2-3; D is uncertain. Germline CDR1 and CDR2: SNHLY and FYNNEI. Trimming left V 5 bases short and J 0 bases short, with 9 bases between. The CDR3 extends over 14 amino acids. The CDR3 nucleotides read TGTGCCAGCAGTACCCCGCAGAGCACAGATACGCAGTATTTT. Translated, it gives CASSTPQSTDTQYF.

The V call is TRBV2, the J call TRBJ1-5; 7 bases are shared with TRBD1. The CDR3 consists of 15 residues. Germline-derived CDR1 and CDR2 are SNHLY and FYNNEI. J gave up 1 base and V 6 bases, and 6 bases lay outside the gene matches. The CDR3 protein is CASSQQGLSNQPQHF. The CDR3 DNA sequence: TGTGCCAGCAGCCAACAGGGGTTAAGCAATCAGCCCCAGCATTTT.

The rearrangement joins TRBV30 to TRBJ1-1; D gene unclear. V was trimmed by 0 bases and J by 4 bases, leaving 6 bases between them. The CDR3 is 12 residues long. Germline CDR1 and CDR2: GTSNPN and SVGIG (reference sequence). The CDR3 sequence is CAWSVFPTEAFF. DNA of the CDR3: TGTGCCTGGAGTGTTTTTCCCACTGAAGCTTTCTTT.